This TCR beta chain comes out of a study of Graves' ophthalmopathy and Graves' hyperthyroidism. The study, taken as a whole, reports: From stable hyperthyroidism, ophthalmopathy was separated by a 13-signature model with roughly 89% sensitivity and 75% to 82% specificity.

Uncontrolled infections, other autoimmune diseases, pregnancy or lactation barred patients from enrollment. In germline, CDR1 is SGHAT, CDR2 FQNNGV. This CDR3 comprises 13 residues. Germline trimming cut 3 bases from V and 11 bases from J; bases unmatched to any gene: 6. Amplification from RNA transcripts yielded the TCR beta CDR3 regions. HTBI-primed first-round RT-PCR preceded second-round multiplex PCR. TCRdb processed the multiplex PCR reads anew with MiXCR; each CDR3 protein has one entry. The sample consists of more than 550,000 distinct CDR3 sequences, over 40% of them appearing once. This clonotype was seen many times. Its antigen is unidentified.

This clonotype was obtained from an adult man with Graves' ophthalmopathy. The chain recombines TRBV11-2 with TRBJ1-1; 10 bases are a match to TRBD1. Material for sequencing was peripheral blood. The CDR3 loop is CASSFGQGEPAFF. The CDR3 bases are TGTGCCAGCAGCTTCGGACAGGGGGAGCCGGCTTTCTTT.